The clone carrying this T cell receptor (beta chain) showed up just once. Its antigen is currently unknown. These data originate in a study of shared clonotypes between healthy human individuals. Findings and limits, study-wide: Clonotype sharing across several donors was observed for roughly 5% of naive CD4 clonotypes.

Genomic DNA per cell subset filled all wells of several immunoSEQ plates. The assay was immunoSEQ multiplex PCR, and TCRdb's table has in-frame clones only and misses some. The sample includes roughly 2,500,000 clones, roughly 93% of them seen just once. The CDR3 is 13 residues long. Trimming took off 2 bases at V and 0 bases at J, with 5 bases between the two ends. The germline V gene has CDR1 SGHNT and CDR2 YENEEA. The rearrangement uses TRBV11-3 and TRBJ2-7; D is uncertain. The clonotype originates from a man aged 18 to 35 in good health. Some clones in this sample may be carry-over from other donors' samples. Specimen: naive CD4+ T cells from PBMCs. Subset defined: CD45RA+ positively selected. This CDR3 is CASSLSYSYEQYF. The CDR3 nucleotides read TGTGCCAGCAGCTTAAGTTACTCCTACGAGCAGTACTTC. Looking up the rest from reference TRBV11-3 and TRBJ2-7 gives the full variable domain: EAGVVQSPRYKIIEKKQPVAFWCNPISGHNTLYWYLQNLGQGPELLIRYENEEAVDDSQLPKDRFSAERLKGVDSTLKIQPAELGDSAVYLCASSLSYSYEQYFGPGTRLTVT.